The 13 T cell receptor beta chains presented below share a single source sample, sequenced in a study of blood T cell repertoires in COVID-19. Sequencing was performed with immunoSEQ multiplex PCR; in TCRdb, only in-frame clones are kept and a portion is missing. The table lists a few hundred thousand clones, around 87% of them singletons. The specimen was PBMCs or T cells enriched from blood (not recorded which). These receptors were taken from a woman aged 18 to 35 with acute COVID-19.

This clone is a singleton in its sample. The chain links TRBV3-1 (or the pseudogene TRBV3-2) to TRBJ1-1; 10 bases match TRBD1. Trimming cost V 3 bases and J 5 bases; bases outside gene matches: 6. CDR3 length: 15 residues. Germline CDR1 and CDR2: LGHDT and YNNKEL (reference sequence). The CDR3 DNA sequence: TGTGCCAGCAGCCACACCGGGACAGGGGTTACTGAAGCTTTCTTT. The encoded protein is CASSHTGTGVTEAFF.

J is TRBJ2-1 and V is TRBV7-9; unclear D gene. The CDR3 length is 13 residues. V lost 1 base, J lost 10 bases, and 11 bases lay in between. The V gene's germline CDR1 is SEHNR and CDR2 FQNEAQ (reference sequence). The CDR3 loop reads CASSLELSSEQFF. The CDR3 nucleotides are TGTGCCAGCAGCTTAGAGCTTTCGTCAGAGCAGTTCTTC.

The chain employs TRBV29-1 and TRBJ2-5; 9 bases align to TRBD1. The CDR3 sequence is 12 residues long. V trimming: 8 bases; J trimming: 5 bases; junction bases outside the gene matches: 6. Germline CDR1 SQVTM, CDR2 ANQGSEA. The CDR3 coding sequence is TGCAGCCTCACTACAGGGGGCGAGACCCAGTACTTC. Amino acids: CSLTTGGETQYF.

The V and J genes are TRBV13 and TRBJ1-1; 7 bases match TRBD1. V gave up 6 bases and J gave up 0 bases; unmatched junction bases: 7. The CDR3 is 15 residues long. Germline values: CDR1 PRHDT, CDR2 FYEKMQ (reference sequence). CDR3 sequence reads: CASRALQGMNTEAFF. The CDR3 DNA is TGTGCCAGCAGGGCATTACAGGGGATGAACACTGAAGCTTTCTTT. Looking up the rest from reference TRBV13 and TRBJ1-1 gives the full variable domain: AAGVIQSPRHLIKEKRETATLKCYPIPRHDTVYWYQQGPGQDPQFLISFYEKMQSDKGSIPDRFSAQQFSDYHSELNMSSLELGDSALYFCASRALQGMNTEAFFGQGTRLTVV.

This chain uses TRBV7-6 with TRBJ2-7, with 9 positions matching TRBD1. Unmatched junction bases numbered 5, after V lost 1 base and J lost 4 bases. CDR1 and CDR2 from the germline V gene are SGHVS and FNYEAQ. The CDR3 is 15 residues long. The CDR3 DNA reads TGTGCCAGCAGCTTAGGCCCGGGACAGGGTTACGAGCAGTACTTC. It translates to CASSLGPGQGYEQYF.

This chain joins TRBV7-2 and TRBJ2-7; 7 positions match TRBD2. This CDR3 is built from 15 residues. V lost 3 bases to trimming and J lost 1 base; unmatched junction nucleotides: 6. Per germline, CDR1 SGHTA and CDR2 FQGNSA. The CDR3 DNA follows: TGTGCCAGCAGCTTTGGCAGGGAGGGGTCCTACGAGCAGTACTTC. Residues: CASSFGREGSYEQYF.

V is TRBV10-3 and J is TRBJ1-2; 10 bases match TRBD1. The germline CDR1 and CDR2 sequences are ENHRY and SYGVKD. The CDR3 length is 15 residues. V gave up 5 bases and J gave up 2 bases; unmatched junction bases: 5. CDR3 protein: CAISPGGQGNYGYTF. The CDR3 DNA is TGTGCCATCAGTCCGGGGGGACAGGGGAACTATGGCTACACCTTC.

The chain carries TRBV13 and TRBJ2-2; 8 bases map to TRBD2. The CDR3 is 18 residues long. The germline V gene has CDR1 PRHDT and CDR2 FYEKMQ (reference sequence). Unmatched junction bases numbered 13, after V lost 5 bases and J lost 2 bases. CDR3: CASSQQEGLDLNTGELFF. In DNA form, the CDR3 reads TGTGCCAGCAGCCAGCAGGAGGGACTAGATCTAAACACCGGGGAGCTGTTTTTT.

J is TRBJ2-1 and V is TRBV5-8; TRBD2 matches at 14 bases. J lost 7 bases, V lost 4 bases, and 4 bases had no gene match. CDR1 is SGHTS and CDR2 is YDEGEE in the germline V gene. The CDR3 loop spans 15 amino acids. The CDR3 loop is CASSDGTSGRNEQFF. CDR3 sequence (DNA): TGTGCCAGCAGCGATGGGACTAGCGGGAGAAATGAGCAGTTCTTC.

The chain carries TRBV7-8 and TRBJ2-7; 13 bases are a match to TRBD2. Germline CDR1 reads SGHVS; CDR2 reads FQNEAQ. V lost 5 bases and J lost 6; bases outside the gene matches: 4. The CDR3 covers 14 residues. CDR3 sequence reads: CASSPGTSGVEQYF. In nucleotides, the CDR3 is TGTGCCAGCAGCCCCGGGACTAGCGGGGTCGAGCAGTACTTC.

The chain uses TRBV27 and TRBJ2-3; 7 bases line up with TRBD2. J was trimmed by 0 bases and V by 4 bases; bases with no gene match: 10. Germline V lookup: CDR1 MNHEY, CDR2 SMNVEV (reference sequence). The CDR3 runs 17 residues. Written as DNA, the CDR3 is TGTGCCAGCAGTTCCCCCCCCGGAGCGGGAAGCACAGATACGCAGTATTTT. Translation gives CASSSPPGAGSTDTQYF.

This chain connects TRBV7-3 to TRBJ2-5; TRBD1 is a possible D gene (6 bases). From germline, CDR1 is SGHTA and CDR2 FQGTGA. V lost 5 bases and J lost 5, with 12 bases in between. The CDR3 loop spans 13 amino acids. CDR3 in amino acids: CASSPTGGETQYF. CDR3 DNA: TGTGCCAGCAGCCCGACAGGAGGCGAGACCCAGTACTTC.

V usage is TRBV7-3 and J usage is TRBJ2-2, with 9 bases matching TRBD1. Germline assignment: CDR1 SGHTA and CDR2 FQGTGA. The V gene end was trimmed by 0 bases and the J gene end by 4 bases; junction bases not matched to a gene: 3. The CDR3 is made up of 16 amino acids. The CDR3 protein is CASSLTDRGITGELFF. CDR3 sequence (DNA): TGTGCCAGCAGCTTAACGGACAGGGGTATCACCGGGGAGCTGTTTTTT.